Listed here is a single T cell receptor (beta chain). What it binds is unknown. The time point here: blood 4 weeks post-SBRT, at nephrectomy. Noted treatment: 15 Gy SBRT to primary tumor, nephrectomy 4 weeks later. Blood was sampled at baseline, 2 weeks and 4 weeks after SBRT. The ends lost 10 bases at V and 5 bases at J; junction bases unmatched: 12. This CDR3 is built from 14 residues. Germline CDR1 MNHEY, CDR2 SVGAGI. This table comes from immunoSEQ multiplex PCR, and its TCRdb copy is limited to in-frame clones, with some not included. Of 150,000 or so clones in the sample, about 87% were seen once. This entry comes from a study of radiation and T cells in renal cell carcinoma. Notes on the study in general: In blood, top tumor clones expanded by 2 weeks, shrinking by 4.

This chain joins TRBV6-5 and TRBJ2-5; TRBD2 aligns across 8 bases. This sample comprised blood, obtained from a patient whose treatment included radiotherapy and nephrectomy. This sequence was found in a woman in her fifties or sixties with renal cell carcinoma. CDR3 protein: CATKHGGEVETQYF. CDR3 DNA: TGTGCCACCAAGCACGGGGGGGAAGTGGAGACCCAGTACTTC.